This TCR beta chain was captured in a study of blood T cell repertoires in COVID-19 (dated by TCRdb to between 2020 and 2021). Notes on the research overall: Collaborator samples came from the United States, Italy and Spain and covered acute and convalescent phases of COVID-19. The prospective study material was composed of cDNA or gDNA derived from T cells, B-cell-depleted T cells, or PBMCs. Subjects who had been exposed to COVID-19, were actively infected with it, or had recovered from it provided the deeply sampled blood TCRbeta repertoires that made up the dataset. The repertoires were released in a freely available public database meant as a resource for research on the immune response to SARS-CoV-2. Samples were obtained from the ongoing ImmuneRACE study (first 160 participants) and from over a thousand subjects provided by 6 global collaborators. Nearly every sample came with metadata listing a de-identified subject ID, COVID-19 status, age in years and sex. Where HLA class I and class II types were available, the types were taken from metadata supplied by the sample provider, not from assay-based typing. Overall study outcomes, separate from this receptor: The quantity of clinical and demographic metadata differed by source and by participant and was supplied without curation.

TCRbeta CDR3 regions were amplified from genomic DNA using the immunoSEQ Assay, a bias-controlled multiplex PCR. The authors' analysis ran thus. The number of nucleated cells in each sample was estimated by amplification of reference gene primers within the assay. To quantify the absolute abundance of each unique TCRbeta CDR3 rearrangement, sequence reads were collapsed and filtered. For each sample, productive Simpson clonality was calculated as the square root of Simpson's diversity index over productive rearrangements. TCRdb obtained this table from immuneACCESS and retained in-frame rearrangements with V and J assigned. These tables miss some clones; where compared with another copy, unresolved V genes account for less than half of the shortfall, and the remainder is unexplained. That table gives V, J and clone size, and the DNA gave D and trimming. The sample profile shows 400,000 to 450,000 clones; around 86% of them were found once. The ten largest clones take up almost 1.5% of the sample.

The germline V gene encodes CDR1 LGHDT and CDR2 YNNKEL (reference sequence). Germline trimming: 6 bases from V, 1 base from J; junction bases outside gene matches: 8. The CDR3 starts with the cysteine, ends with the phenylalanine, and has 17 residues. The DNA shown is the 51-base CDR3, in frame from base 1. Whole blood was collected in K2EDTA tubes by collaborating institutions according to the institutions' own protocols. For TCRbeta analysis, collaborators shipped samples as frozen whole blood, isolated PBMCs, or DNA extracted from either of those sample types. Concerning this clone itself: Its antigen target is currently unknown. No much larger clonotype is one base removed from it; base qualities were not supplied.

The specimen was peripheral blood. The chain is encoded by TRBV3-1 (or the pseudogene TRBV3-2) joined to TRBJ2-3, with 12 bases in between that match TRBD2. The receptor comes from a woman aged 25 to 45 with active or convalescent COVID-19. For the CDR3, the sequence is CASRETSGRSGTDTQYF. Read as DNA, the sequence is TGTGCCAGCAGGGAAACTAGCGGGAGGTCTGGCACAGATACGCAGTATTTT.